These T cell receptor beta chains were read from a single sample in a study of blood T cell repertoires in COVID-19. Generated by immunoSEQ multiplex PCR, the TCRdb table keeps only in-frame clones and is missing some. This table holds approximately 160,000 clones, around 85% found once. Sequenced input: peripheral blood. These receptor sequences come from a woman in her 70s with acute or convalescent COVID-19. Each CDR3 is given with its conserved first and last residue. A D gene is named only where the DNA matches it firmly. The size of a clone is reported for some rows only, either as once, few or many, or as a class for expanded clones.

v_gene	j_gene	abundance	d_gene	CDR3aa	CDR3nt
TRBV5-5	TRBJ2-5	-	TRBD1	CASSFYRQGAGETQYF	TGTGCCAGCAGCTTCTACAGACAGGGGGCCGGGGAGACCCAGTACTTC
TRBV15	TRBJ1-2	-	-	CATSRERGRNYGYTF	TGTGCCACCAGCAGAGAACGGGGAAGAAACTATGGCTACACCTTC
TRBV27	TRBJ2-7	-	TRBD2	CASSGLAGNYEQYF	TGTGCCAGCAGTGGACTAGCGGGAAACTACGAGCAGTACTTC
TRBV9	TRBJ2-1	once	TRBD2	CASSATSGDYNEQFF	TGTGCCAGCAGCGCTACTAGCGGGGACTACAATGAGCAGTTCTTC
TRBV21-1	TRBJ1-2	-	-	CASSKGAQSNYGYTF	TGTGCCAGCAGCAAAGGGGCCCAGTCTAACTATGGCTACACCTTC
TRBV27	TRBJ2-7	few	TRBD1	CASRRPIGQGALSSYEQYF	TGTGCCAGCAGGAGACCGATTGGACAGGGGGCTCTAAGCTCCTACGAGCAGTACTTC
TRBV7-2	TRBJ1-2	-	TRBD1	CASSSGSDRVEGYTF	TGTGCCAGCAGCTCCGGCTCTGACAGGGTTGAGGGCTACACCTTC
TRBV19	TRBJ2-5	-	TRBD1	CASSPRTGAETQYF	TGTGCCAGTAGTCCCAGGACAGGGGCAGAGACCCAGTACTTC
TRBV6-2/TRBV6-3	TRBJ1-1	once	-	CASSYSRDTEAFF	TGTGCCAGCAGTTACTCGCGGGACACTGAAGCTTTCTTT
TRBV28	TRBJ1-6	-	-	CASREWRGQNSPLHF	TGTGCCAGCAGGGAATGGCGAGGGCAGAATTCACCCCTCCACTTT
TRBV28	TRBJ2-3	-	TRBD2	CASSLGPAGSSTDTQYF	TGTGCCAGCAGTTTGGGCCCAGCGGGGTCTAGCACAGATACGCAGTATTTT
TRBV11-2	TRBJ2-7	-	-	CASSPDRGLLYEQYF	TGTGCCAGCAGCCCAGACAGGGGACTATTGTACGAGCAGTACTTC
TRBV5-1	TRBJ1-2	-	TRBD1	CASSPGTGGLDGYTF	TGCGCCAGCAGCCCGGGGACAGGGGGTTTAGATGGCTACACCTTC
TRBV10-3	TRBJ2-6	-	-	CAINAEPSGANVLTF	TGTGCCATCAACGCCGAGCCCTCTGGGGCCAACGTCCTGACTTTC
TRBV7-2	TRBJ1-1	-	-	CASSEQGGLTEAFF	TGTGCCAGCAGCGAACAGGGTGGGCTTACTGAAGCTTTCTTT
TRBV12-5	TRBJ2-7	-	TRBD1	CASGLVGTDSYEQYF	TGTGCTAGTGGTTTGGTTGGGACAGACTCCTACGAGCAGTACTTC
TRBV5-5	TRBJ1-2	-	-	CASSLTKLGVYGYTF	TGTGCCAGCAGCTTGACCAAACTCGGGGTCTATGGCTACACCTTC
TRBV27	TRBJ1-2	-	TRBD1	CASKTGNYGYTF	TGTGCCAGCAAGACAGGGAACTATGGCTACACCTTC
TRBV27	TRBJ2-1	few	-	CASSLLVGSVSYNEQFF	TGTGCCAGCAGTTTATTGGTCGGGAGTGTATCCTACAATGAGCAGTTCTTC
TRBV20-1	TRBJ2-5	-	-	CSALEETQYF	TGCAGTGCCTTAGAAGAGACCCAGTACTTC
TRBV9	TRBJ2-1	-	-	CASSVDYSREQFF	TGTGCCAGCAGCGTAGACTATTCCCGTGAGCAGTTCTTC
TRBV18	TRBJ2-3	-	-	CASSPASTDTQYF	TGTGCCAGCTCACCAGCGAGCACAGATACGCAGTATTTT
TRBV5-4	TRBJ2-2	-	TRBD2	CASSFLSGRGTGELFF	TGTGCCAGCAGCTTTTTAAGCGGGAGAGGCACCGGGGAGCTGTTTTTT
TRBV5-1	TRBJ2-2	-	-	CASSSNFGGQNTGELFF	TGCGCCAGCAGCTCGAATTTCGGGGGGCAGAACACCGGGGAGCTGTTTTTT
TRBV7-9	TRBJ2-3	-	TRBD2	CASSRGTSGGLGTDTQYF	TGTGCCAGCAGCCGAGGGACTAGCGGGGGTCTCGGCACAGATACGCAGTATTTT
TRBV9	TRBJ1-1	-	-	CASSALEAEAFF	TGTGCCAGCAGCGCCCTCGAGGCTGAAGCTTTCTTT
TRBV7-9	TRBJ2-3	-	-	CASSDLLGGGTDTQYF	TGTGCCAGCAGCGATCTCCTAGGCGGGGGCACAGATACGCAGTATTTT
TRBV5-1	TRBJ1-2	-	-	CASTHEAGLSGYTF	TGCGCCAGCACCCATGAAGCAGGGCTAAGTGGCTACACCTTC
TRBV7-2	TRBJ1-2	few	-	CASSLLPRRRVNYGYTF	TGTGCCAGCAGCTTATTACCCCGACGCAGGGTCAACTATGGCTACACCTTC
TRBV7-2	TRBJ1-2	-	-	CASSPIGVGRTSSGYTF	TGTGCCAGCAGCCCCATAGGGGTGGGCCGGACGAGCTCTGGCTACACCTTC
TRBV7-7	TRBJ2-3	-	-	CASSSGATDTQYF	TGTGCTAGCAGTTCAGGGGCCACAGATACGCAGTATTTT
TRBV7-2	TRBJ1-2	-	TRBD1	CASSKRGTGFINYGYTF	TGTGCCAGCAGCAAACGAGGGACAGGGTTTATTAACTATGGCTACACCTTC
TRBV2	TRBJ1-6	few	TRBD1	CASSQDRGNSPLHF	TGTGCCAGCAGTCAGGACAGGGGTAATTCACCCCTCCACTTT
TRBV5-6	TRBJ2-1	-	-	CASSKSGRNEQFF	TGTGCCAGCAGTAAATCAGGGAGGAATGAGCAGTTCTTC
TRBV7-8	TRBJ2-2	-	TRBD2	CASSYPTAGLNTGELFF	TGTGCCAGCAGCTATCCGACAGCGGGACTGAACACCGGGGAGCTGTTTTTT
TRBV10-3	TRBJ1-2	-	TRBD1	CAISEGGTGAYGYTF	TGTGCCATCAGTGAAGGGGGGACAGGGGCCTATGGCTACACCTTC
TRBV29-1	TRBJ2-5	once	-	CSVDRGTQYF	TGCAGCGTCGATAGGGGGACCCAGTACTTC
TRBV7-9	TRBJ2-7	-	TRBD1	CASSSGTGQYEQYF	TGTGCCAGCAGCTCCGGGACAGGGCAATACGAGCAGTACTTC
TRBV4-2	TRBJ1-2	once	TRBD1	CASSQDTTGEGYGYTF	TGTGCCAGCAGCCAAGATACGACAGGGGAGGGCTATGGCTACACCTTC
TRBV27	TRBJ1-5	few	-	CASSFRQYQPQHF	TGTGCCAGCAGTTTTCGTCAGTATCAGCCCCAGCATTTT
TRBV7-2	TRBJ2-7	-	-	CASSSNSYEQYF	TGTGCCAGCAGCTCAAATTCATACGAGCAGTACTTC
TRBV15	TRBJ2-6	-	-	CATSSLKTGSGANVLTF	TGTGCCACCAGCAGCCTAAAGACGGGTAGTGGGGCCAACGTCCTGACTTTC
TRBV3-1/TRBV3-2	TRBJ2-3	-	TRBD2	CASSRTSGGEADTQYF	TGTGCCAGCAGCCGAACTAGCGGGGGGGAGGCAGATACGCAGTATTTT
TRBV4-3	TRBJ1-4	-	-	CASSQGQGGNEKLFF	TGCGCCAGCAGCCAAGGGCAGGGAGGTAATGAAAAACTGTTTTTT
TRBV9	TRBJ1-5	-	-	CASSGTAIHSNQPQHF	TGTGCCAGCAGCGGGACAGCTATTCATAGCAATCAGCCCCAGCATTTT
TRBV19	TRBJ2-2	-	TRBD2	CASKREGNTGELFF	TGTGCCAGTAAGCGGGAGGGGAACACCGGGGAGCTGTTTTTT
TRBV6-1	TRBJ1-6	-	-	CASSEEGGNSPLHF	TGTGCCAGCAGTGAAGAAGGAGGTAATTCACCCCTCCACTTT
TRBV3-1/TRBV3-2	TRBJ2-7	-	TRBD1	CASSPQGGNRQYF	TGTGCCAGCAGCCCGCAAGGGGGCAACCGGCAGTACTTC
TRBV5-6	TRBJ1-2	-	-	CASSLEDSYTF	TGTGCCAGCAGCTTAGAGGACTCATACACCTTC
TRBV9	TRBJ1-2	-	-	CASSPRENYGYTF	TGTGCCAGCAGCCCTAGAGAAAACTATGGCTACACCTTC
TRBV7-9	TRBJ1-6	-	TRBD1	CASSRQGNSPLHF	TGTGCCAGCAGCCGACAGGGGAATTCACCCCTCCACTTT
TRBV12-3/TRBV12-4	TRBJ2-1	once	-	CASRRQTDFEQFF	TGTGCCAGCAGACGACAGACTGATTTTGAGCAGTTCTTC
TRBV19	TRBJ2-1	-	TRBD2	CASSIGLVYDEQFF	TGTGCCAGTAGTATCGGACTAGTCTACGATGAGCAGTTCTTC
TRBV3-1/TRBV3-2	TRBJ2-7	-	-	CASSQADRYEQYF	TGTGCCAGCAGCCAAGCAGATCGATACGAGCAGTACTTC
TRBV6-5	TRBJ2-1	-	TRBD1	CASSYSTGGVHEQFF	TGTGCCAGCAGTTACAGTACAGGGGGAGTCCATGAGCAGTTCTTC